This T cell receptor beta chain was profiled in a study of blood T cell repertoires in COVID-19. Study-wide background: In each case, the material was cDNA or gDNA derived from T cells, B-cell-depleted T cells, or PBMCs.

In this sample, this clone turned up once. Original methodology: Reference gene primers were amplified, and this amplification served to estimate nucleated cell counts. Profiling relied on immunoSEQ multiplex PCR, and the TCRdb table lists in-frame clones only, not all of them. V and J calls and clone size come straight from that table; D and trimming were deduced from the DNA. The table has more than 200,000 clones, roughly 84% seen once. Trimming removed 3 bases from V and 1 base from J, with 9 bases in between. CDR3 length equals 14 residues. Germline V gene lookup returns CDR1 MDHEN and CDR2 SYDVKM.

The sequencing sample was made of peripheral blood. This receptor was identified in a woman at least 80 years old with COVID-19, enrolled during active disease. V is TRBV28 and J is TRBJ1-1; tentatively, D is TRBD1 (5 bases). The CDR3 reads CASSLGGGNTEAFF. In DNA, the CDR3 is TGTGCCAGCAGTTTGGGGGGAGGGAACACTGAAGCTTTCTTT. The variable domain in full, completed from reference TRBV28 and TRBJ1-1, reads DVKVTQSSRYLVKRTGEKVFLECVQDMDHENMFWYRQDPGLGLRLIYFSYDVKMKEKGDIPEGYSVSREKKERFSLILESASTNQTSMYLCASSLGGGNTEAFFGQGTRLTVV.